This TCR beta chain was sequenced during a study of Graves' ophthalmopathy and Graves' hyperthyroidism. Notes on the study in general: Blood also carried most expanded thyroid clonotypes exceeding 0.001 frequency.

The authors amplified TCR beta CDR3 regions, and they did so from RNA transcripts for repertoire sequencing. Second-round multiplex PCR came after a first-round RT-PCR that employed HTBI primers. TCRdb re-called the multiplex PCR reads through MiXCR, storing one row per CDR3 protein. The sample holds about 620,000 distinct CDR3 sequences, about a fifth seen once. Uncontrolled infections, pregnancy, lactation or other autoimmune diseases led to patient exclusion. This clonotype was picked up a small number of times. What it binds is unknown. CDR3 length: 15 amino acids. Per germline, CDR1 SEHNR and CDR2 FQNEAQ (reference sequence). The V end lost 5 bases, the J end lost 1 base, and 11 bases lay between the germline ends.

J is TRBJ2-2 and V is TRBV7-9; no firm D call. The sample taken for sequencing was peripheral blood. The TCR was taken from a woman younger than 35 with stable Graves' hyperthyroidism. Some clones in this sample may be carry-over from other donors' samples. The CDR3 DNA is TGTGCCAGCAGCATCCTTTGGGGGAACACCGGGGAGCTGTTTTTT. This translates into CASSILWGNTGELFF.